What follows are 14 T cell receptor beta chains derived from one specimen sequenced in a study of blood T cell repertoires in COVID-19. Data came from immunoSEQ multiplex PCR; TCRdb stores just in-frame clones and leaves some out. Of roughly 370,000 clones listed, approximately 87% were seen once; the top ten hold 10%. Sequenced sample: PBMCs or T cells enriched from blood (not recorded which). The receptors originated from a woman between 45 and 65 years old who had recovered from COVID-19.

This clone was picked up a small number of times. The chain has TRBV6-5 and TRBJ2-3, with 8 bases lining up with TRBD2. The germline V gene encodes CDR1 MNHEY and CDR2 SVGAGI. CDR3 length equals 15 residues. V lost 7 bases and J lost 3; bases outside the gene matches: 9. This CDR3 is CASIERGTATDTQYF. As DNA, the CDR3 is TGTGCCAGCATCGAGCGGGGGACTGCGACAGATACGCAGTATTTT.

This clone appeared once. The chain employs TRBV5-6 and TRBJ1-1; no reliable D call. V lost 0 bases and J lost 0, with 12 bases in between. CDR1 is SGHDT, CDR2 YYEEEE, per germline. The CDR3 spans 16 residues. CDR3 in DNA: TGTGCCAGCAGCTTGGCTCAGGTGAAATTGAACACTGAAGCTTTCTTT. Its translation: CASSLAQVKLNTEAFF. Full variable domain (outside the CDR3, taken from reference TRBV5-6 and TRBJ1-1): DAGVTQSPTHLIKTRGQQVTLRCSPKSGHDTVSWYQQALGQGPQFIFQYYEEEERQRGNFPDRFSGHQFPNYSSELNVNALLLGDSALYLCASSLAQVKLNTEAFFGQGTRLTVV.

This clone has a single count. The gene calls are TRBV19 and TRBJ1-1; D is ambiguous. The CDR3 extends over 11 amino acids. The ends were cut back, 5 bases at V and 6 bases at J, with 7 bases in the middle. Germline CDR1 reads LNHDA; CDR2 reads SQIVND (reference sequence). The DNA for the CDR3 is TGTGCCAGTAGTTCACACGCTGAAGCTTTCTTT. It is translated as CASSSHAEAFF.

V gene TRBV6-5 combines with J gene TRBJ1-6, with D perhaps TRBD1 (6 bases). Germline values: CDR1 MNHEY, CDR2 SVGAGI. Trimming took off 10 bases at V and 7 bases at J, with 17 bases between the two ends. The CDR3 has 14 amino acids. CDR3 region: CATQIQGGNSPLHF. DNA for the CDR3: TGTGCCACCCAGATACAGGGTGGGAATTCACCCCTCCACTTT.

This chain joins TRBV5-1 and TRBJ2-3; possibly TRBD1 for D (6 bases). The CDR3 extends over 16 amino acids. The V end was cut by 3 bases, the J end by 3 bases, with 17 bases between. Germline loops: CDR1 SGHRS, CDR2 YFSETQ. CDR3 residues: CASSWSTGSPTDTQYF. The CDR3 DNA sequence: TGCGCCAGCAGCTGGAGTACAGGGAGCCCAACAGATACGCAGTATTTT.

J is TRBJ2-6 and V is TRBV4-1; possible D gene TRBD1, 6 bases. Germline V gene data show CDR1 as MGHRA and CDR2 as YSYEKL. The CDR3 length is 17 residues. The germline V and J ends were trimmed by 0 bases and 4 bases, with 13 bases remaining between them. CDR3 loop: CASSQEPGAVGANVLTF. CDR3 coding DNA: TGCGCCAGCAGCCAAGAACCAGGGGCGGTGGGGGCCAACGTCCTGACTTTC.

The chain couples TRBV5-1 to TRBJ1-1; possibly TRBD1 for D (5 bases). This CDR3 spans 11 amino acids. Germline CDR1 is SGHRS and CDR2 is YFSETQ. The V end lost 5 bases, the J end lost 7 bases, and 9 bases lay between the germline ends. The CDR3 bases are TGCGCCAGCAGGGACATGGGTGAAGCTTTCTTT. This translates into CASRDMGEAFF.

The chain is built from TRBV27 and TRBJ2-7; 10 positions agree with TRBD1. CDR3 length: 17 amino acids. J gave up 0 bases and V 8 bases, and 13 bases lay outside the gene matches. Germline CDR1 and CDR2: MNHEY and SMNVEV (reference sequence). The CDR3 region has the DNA TGTGCCAGCGGACGGGACAGGGGCCACATTAGCTCCTACGAGCAGTACTTC. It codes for CASGRDRGHISSYEQYF.

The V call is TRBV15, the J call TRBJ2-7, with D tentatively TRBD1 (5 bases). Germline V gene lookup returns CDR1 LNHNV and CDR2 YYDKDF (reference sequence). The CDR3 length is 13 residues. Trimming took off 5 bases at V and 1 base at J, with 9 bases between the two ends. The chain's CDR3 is CATSQRGSYEQYF. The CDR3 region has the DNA TGTGCCACCAGCCAAAGGGGATCCTACGAGCAGTACTTC.

The CDR3 sequence is CASTETGETQYF. DNA for the CDR3: TGTGCCAGCACCGAGACGGGAGAGACCCAGTACTTC. V and J are TRBV3-1 (or the pseudogene TRBV3-2) and TRBJ2-5, with D hard to call. The CDR3 is 12 amino acids. In germline, CDR1 is LGHDT, CDR2 YNNKEL (reference sequence). Deletions cut 7 bases from V and 4 bases from J, with 10 bases between.

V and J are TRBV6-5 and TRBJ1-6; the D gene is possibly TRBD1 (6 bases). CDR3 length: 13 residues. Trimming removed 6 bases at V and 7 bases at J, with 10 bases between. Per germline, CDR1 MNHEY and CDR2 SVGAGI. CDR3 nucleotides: TGTGCCAGCAGAACAGGGTGGAATTCACCCCTCCACTTT. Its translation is CASRTGWNSPLHF.

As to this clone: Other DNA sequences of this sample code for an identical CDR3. CDR3 protein: CASSLTGNTIYF. The DNA for the CDR3 is TGTGCCAGCAGTTTGACAGGAAACACCATATATTTT. The chain uses TRBV12-3 or TRBV12-4 and TRBJ1-3, with D unclear. V was shortened by 3 bases and J by 4 bases, with 4 bases between the two germline ends. The CDR3 totals 12 residues.

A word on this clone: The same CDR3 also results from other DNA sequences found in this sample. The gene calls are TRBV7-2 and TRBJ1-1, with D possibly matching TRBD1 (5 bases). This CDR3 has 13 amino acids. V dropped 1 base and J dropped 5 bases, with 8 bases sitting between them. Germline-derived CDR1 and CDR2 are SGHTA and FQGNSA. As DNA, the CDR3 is TGTGCCAGCAGCTTAGGACAGAGGACTGAAGCTTTCTTT. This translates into CASSLGQRTEAFF. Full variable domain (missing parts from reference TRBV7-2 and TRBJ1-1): GAGVSQSPSNKVTEKGKDVELRCDPISGHTALYWYRQSLGQGLEFLIYFQGNSAPDKSGLPSDRFSAERTGGSVSTLTIQRTQQEDSAVYLCASSLGQRTEAFFGQGTRLTVV.

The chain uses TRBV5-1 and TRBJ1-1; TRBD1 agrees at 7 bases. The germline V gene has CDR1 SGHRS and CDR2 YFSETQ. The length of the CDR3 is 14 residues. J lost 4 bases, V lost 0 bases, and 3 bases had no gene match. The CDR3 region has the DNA TGCGCCAGCAGCTTGGAACAGGGGATCACTGAAGCTTTCTTT. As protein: CASSLEQGITEAFF.